This T cell receptor beta chain was identified in a study of CD8+ T cells in alopecia areata. Study results and caveats: In scalp and blood during tofacitinib, many expanded lesional clones persisted.

The CDR3 has 14 residues. Germline V lookup: CDR1 SQVTM, CDR2 ANQGSEA. The J segment lost 5 bases and the V segment lost 6 bases, leaving 8 bases of the junction unmatched. The table lists this clone with a few counts. Its target is not known. RNA was extracted and reverse transcribed into cDNA as the sequencing template. Clones were read by immunoSEQ multiplex PCR, and TCRdb kept only the in-frame ones, dropping some. Found here are 200,000 or so clones, roughly two fifths of them singletons; the top ten hold more than 0.4%. Treatment defined: oral pan-JAK inhibitor, 5-10 mg twice daily. The sequence derives from a human donor with alopecia areata. This chain links TRBV29-1 with TRBJ2-3; 10 bases agree with TRBD2. Sequencing used CD4+ T cells sorted from blood, obtained at approximately week 30, from a patient treated with tofacitinib. CDR3 in DNA: TGCAGCGTCGCTTATAGCGGGAGGCGAGATACGCAGTATTTT. Its translation is CSVAYSGRRDTQYF.